A single sample gave rise to the 8 T cell receptor beta chains below, sequenced in a study of metastatic and nonmetastatic thyroid tumors. MiXCR was used by TCRdb to re-call the PCR reads. The sample has roughly 44,000 clones, approximately 24% seen once. Patients underwent thyroid surgery, and none had received any treatment before it. Sequenced material: tumor tissue. All receptors derive from a female donor with papillary thyroid cancer or a benign thyroid nodule (not recorded which). Some clones in this sample may be carry-over from other donors' samples.

This clone was observed many times. This chain uses TRBV7-2 with TRBJ2-5; no clear D. The CDR3 runs to 14 residues. CDR1 and CDR2 from the germline V gene are SGHTA and FQGNSA. V lost 4 bases and J 2 bases, leaving 11 bases between the germline ends. CDR3 nucleotide sequence: TGTGCCAGCAGCTCCCTTTTGCCTCAAGAGACCCAGTACTTC. Protein product: CASSSLLPQETQYF.

This clone was detected only a few times. The chain combines TRBV7-9 with TRBJ1-4, with 9 bases fitting TRBD1. Trimming at V came to 4 bases and at J to 6 bases, leaving 12 bases not matched to a gene. This CDR3 spans 17 amino acids. Germline V CDR1 and CDR2: SEHNR, FQNEAQ (reference sequence). The CDR3 DNA is TGTGCCAGCAGCTCCGACCCGGGACAGGGTCGGGATGAAAAACTGTTTTTT. This gives the protein CASSSDPGQGRDEKLFF.

There are many counts of this clone. This chain connects TRBV13 to TRBJ1-1; D remains unclear. The CDR3 has 17 residues. Between the trimmed V and J ends, which lost 1 base and 0 bases, there was a span of 15 bases. Germline assignment: CDR1 PRHDT and CDR2 FYEKMQ (reference sequence). The CDR3 protein is CASSLVGLGEVNTEAFF. Here the CDR3 DNA reads TGTGCCAGCAGCTTAGTAGGGTTGGGCGAGGTGAACACTGAAGCTTTCTTT.

Many counts were recorded for this clone. The chain uses TRBV28 and TRBJ1-1; D perhaps matches TRBD1 (5 bases). From germline, CDR1 is MDHEN and CDR2 SYDVKM. The CDR3 extends over 16 amino acids. V lost 2 bases, J lost 6 bases, and 19 bases lay in between. The CDR3 spells CASSLAGRTLGPEAFF. CDR3 in DNA: TGTGCCAGCAGTTTAGCAGGGCGGACTTTAGGGCCTGAAGCTTTCTTT.

The chain uses TRBV7-2 and TRBJ2-7; 8 bases agree with TRBD2. CDR1 and CDR2 from the germline V gene are SGHTA and FQGNSA. CDR3 length: 15 residues. V was clipped by 3 bases and J by 0 bases; unmatched bases: 4. The chain's CDR3 is CASSFGSGASYEQYF. CDR3 coding DNA: TGTGCCAGCAGCTTCGGTAGCGGGGCCTCCTACGAGCAGTACTTC. Filled out from reference TRBV7-2 and TRBJ2-7, the complete variable domain reads GAGVSQSPSNKVTEKGKDVELRCDPISGHTALYWYRQSLGQGLEFLIYFQGNSAPDKSGLPSDRFSAERTGGSVSTLTIQRTQQEDSAVYLCASSFGSGASYEQYFGPGTRLTVT.

In its sample, this clone was seen many times. The chain uses TRBV6-2 or TRBV6-3 and TRBJ1-3; no clear D gene. The V gene's germline CDR1 is MNHEY and CDR2 SVGEGT. With 6 bases removed from V and 1 base from J, the gap between germline ends came to 13 bases. This CDR3 region has 15 residues. The DNA for the CDR3 is TGTGCCAGCAGACCCTCCGGCAGTTCTGGAAACACCATATATTTT. Amino acids: CASRPSGSSGNTIYF.

The CDR3 nucleotides are TGTGCCAGCTTACTAGCAGCGACTACTAACAATGAGCAGTTCTTC. Translating gives CASLLAATTNNEQFF. The J gene is TRBJ2-1, the V gene TRBV7-3, with a tentative D call TRBD2 (6 bases). Germline V gene data show CDR1 as SGHTA and CDR2 as FQGTGA. The CDR3 totals 15 residues. V lost 8 bases to trimming and J lost 5 bases, with 19 bases between them.

This clone has more than one count but fewer than ten. The rearrangement joins TRBV20-1 to TRBJ1-2, with D maybe TRBD1 (6 bases). The CDR3 sequence is 14 residues long. The V gene lost 0 bases and the J gene lost 5 bases, with 13 bases spanning the gap. Germline lookup yields CDR1 DFQATT and CDR2 SNEGSKA (reference sequence). Here the CDR3 reads CSARDGTGRYGYTF. CDR3 in DNA: TGCAGTGCTAGAGATGGAACAGGGAGGTATGGCTACACCTTC.